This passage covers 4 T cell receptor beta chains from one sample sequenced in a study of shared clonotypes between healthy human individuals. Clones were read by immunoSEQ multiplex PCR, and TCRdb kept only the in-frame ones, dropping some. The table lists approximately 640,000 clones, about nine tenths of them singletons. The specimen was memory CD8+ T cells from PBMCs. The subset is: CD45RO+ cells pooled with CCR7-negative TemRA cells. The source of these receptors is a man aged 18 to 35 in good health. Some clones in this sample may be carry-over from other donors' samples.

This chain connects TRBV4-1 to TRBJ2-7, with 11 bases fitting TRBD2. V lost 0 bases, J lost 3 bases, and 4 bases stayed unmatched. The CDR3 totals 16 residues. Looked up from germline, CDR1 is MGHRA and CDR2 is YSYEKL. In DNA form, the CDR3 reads TGCGCCAGCAGCCAAGATATCACTAGCGGGGGCTACGAGCAGTACTTC. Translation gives CASSQDITSGGYEQYF.

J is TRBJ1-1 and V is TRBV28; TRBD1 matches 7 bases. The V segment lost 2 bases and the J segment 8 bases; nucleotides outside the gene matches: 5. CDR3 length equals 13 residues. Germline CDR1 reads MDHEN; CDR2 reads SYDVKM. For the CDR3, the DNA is TGTGCCAGCAGTTTACAGGGGGTCGCAGAAGCTTTCTTT. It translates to CASSLQGVAEAFF.

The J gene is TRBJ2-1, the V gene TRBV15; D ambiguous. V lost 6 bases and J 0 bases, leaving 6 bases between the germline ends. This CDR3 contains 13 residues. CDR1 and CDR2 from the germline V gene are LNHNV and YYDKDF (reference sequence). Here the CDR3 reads CATSLSSYNEQFF. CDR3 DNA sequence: TGTGCCACCAGTTTGAGCTCCTACAATGAGCAGTTCTTC.

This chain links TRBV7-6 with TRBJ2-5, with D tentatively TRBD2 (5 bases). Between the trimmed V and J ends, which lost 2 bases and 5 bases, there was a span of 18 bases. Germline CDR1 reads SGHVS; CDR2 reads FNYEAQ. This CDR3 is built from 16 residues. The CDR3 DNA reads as TGTGCCAGCAGCTTAAGTCGGCCGGGGTACTCTGAGACCCAGTACTTC. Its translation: CASSLSRPGYSETQYF.